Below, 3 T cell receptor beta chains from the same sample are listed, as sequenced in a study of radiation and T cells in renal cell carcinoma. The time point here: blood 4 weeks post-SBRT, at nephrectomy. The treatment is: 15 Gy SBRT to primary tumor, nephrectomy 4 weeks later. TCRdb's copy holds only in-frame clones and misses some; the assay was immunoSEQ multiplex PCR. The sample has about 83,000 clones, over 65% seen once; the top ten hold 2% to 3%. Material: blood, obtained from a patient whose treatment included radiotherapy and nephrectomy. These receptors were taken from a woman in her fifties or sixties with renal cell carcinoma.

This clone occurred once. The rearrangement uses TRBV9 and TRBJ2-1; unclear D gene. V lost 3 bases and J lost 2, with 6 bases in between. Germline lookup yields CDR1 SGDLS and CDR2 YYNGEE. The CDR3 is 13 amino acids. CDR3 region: CASSARAYNEQFF. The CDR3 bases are TGTGCCAGCAGCGCCCGGGCCTACAATGAGCAGTTCTTC.

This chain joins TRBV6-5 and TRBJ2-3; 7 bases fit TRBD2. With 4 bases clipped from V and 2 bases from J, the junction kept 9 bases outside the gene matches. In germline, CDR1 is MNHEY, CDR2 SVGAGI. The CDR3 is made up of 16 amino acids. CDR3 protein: CASSLVGGGSTDTQYF. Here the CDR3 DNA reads TGTGCCAGCAGTTTAGTGGGCGGGGGATCCACAGATACGCAGTATTTT.

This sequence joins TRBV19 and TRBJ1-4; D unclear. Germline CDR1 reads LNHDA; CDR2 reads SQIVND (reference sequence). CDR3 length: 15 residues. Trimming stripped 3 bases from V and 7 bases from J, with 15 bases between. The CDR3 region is CASSIIGPLREKLFF. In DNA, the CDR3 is TGTGCCAGTAGTATCATCGGGCCCCTGCGTGAAAAACTGTTTTTT.